What follows are 27 T cell receptor beta chains derived from one specimen sequenced in a study of cytomegalovirus exposure and HLA in healthy donors. The PCR ran on 60 Vbeta and 13 Jbeta primers. Assay used: immunoSEQ multiplex PCR; TCRdb lists only in-frame clones, some missing. The sample contains 150,000 or so clones, more than 70% of which appear only once. The sequenced sample was PBMCs. The source of these receptors is a male donor in good health and CMV-seronegative.

With respect to this clone: Distinct nucleotide sequences in the sample also encode this CDR3. The DNA for the CDR3 is TGTGCCAGCAGAGGACAGGGCAATCAGCCCCAGCATTTT. Protein sequence: CASRGQGNQPQHF. V and J are TRBV2 and TRBJ1-5, with 7 positions matching TRBD1. V trimming: 6 bases; J trimming: 2 bases; junction bases outside the gene matches: 1. Per the germline V gene, CDR1 is SNHLY and CDR2 is FYNNEI. CDR3 length equals 13 residues.

This chain joins TRBV15 and TRBJ1-4, with 7 bases fitting TRBD1. The CDR3 has 15 amino acids. The V gene end was trimmed by 4 bases and the J gene end by 0 bases; junction bases not matched to a gene: 2. The germline gives CDR1 LNHNV, CDR2 YYDKDF (reference sequence). The CDR3 region is CATSIQGTTNEKLFF. The CDR3 DNA follows: TGTGCCACCAGCATACAGGGGACAACTAATGAAAAACTGTTTTTT.

V and J are TRBV4-1 and TRBJ2-1, with 10 nucleotides matching TRBD2. CDR1 and CDR2 (germline): MGHRA, YSYEKL. V was pared by 3 bases and J by 8 bases, with 10 bases of the junction left unmatched. The CDR3 sequence is 16 residues long. The CDR3 DNA is TGCGCCAGCAGCCAGGATCCGGGACTAGCGTCAGATGAGCAGTTCTTC. It is translated as CASSQDPGLASDEQFF.

The chain recombines TRBV30 with TRBJ2-3, with a weak D call TRBD2 (5 bases). Deletions cut 4 bases from V and 1 base from J, with 12 bases between. The CDR3 has 14 amino acids. CDR1 and CDR2 from the germline V gene are GTSNPN and SVGIG (reference sequence). The DNA for the CDR3 is TGTGCCTGGACCTGGGGTAGCGGCACAGATACGCAGTATTTT. It translates to CAWTWGSGTDTQYF.

The chain recombines TRBV28 with TRBJ2-2, with D maybe TRBD1 (5 bases). Germline V gene data show CDR1 as MDHEN and CDR2 as SYDVKM. V dropped 5 bases and J dropped 14 bases, with 15 bases sitting between them. This CDR3 region has 12 residues. The CDR3, as DNA: TGTGCCAGCAGTCCCAAGGGGCGGCGCCTGTTTTTT. Translating it yields CASSPKGRRLFF. The whole variable domain, filled in from reference TRBV28 and TRBJ2-2, reads DVKVTQSSRYLVKRTGEKVFLECVQDMDHENMFWYRQDPGLGLRLIYFSYDVKMKEKGDIPEGYSVSREKKERFSLILESASTNQTSMYLCASSPKGRRLFFGEGSRLTVL.

The chain is built from TRBV5-1 and TRBJ1-4; 12 bases are a match to TRBD1. Trimming at V came to 2 bases and at J to 5 bases, leaving 13 bases not matched to a gene. CDR3 length equals 19 residues. Germline CDR1 SGHRS, CDR2 YFSETQ. The CDR3 loop is CASSFAGTGGRVENEKLFF. CDR3 DNA: TGCGCCAGCAGCTTCGCCGGGACAGGGGGCAGGGTAGAAAATGAAAAACTGTTTTTT. Looking up the rest from reference TRBV5-1 and TRBJ1-4 gives the full variable domain: KAGVTQTPRYLIKTRGQQVTLSCSPISGHRSVSWYQQTPGQGLQFLFEYFSETQRNKGNFPGRFSGRQFSNSRSEMNVSTLELGDSALYLCASSFAGTGGRVENEKLFFGSGTQLSVL.

Comments on this clone: A read error may produce the germline difference seen at one junction end. The chain employs TRBV7-9 and TRBJ2-1, with TRBD1 matching over 11 bases. Germline V gene lookup returns CDR1 SEHNR and CDR2 FQNEAQ (reference sequence). CDR3 length: 15 amino acids. The CDR3 here is CSSSSWDRGYNEQFF. The CDR3, as DNA: TGTTCCAGCAGCTCCTGGGACAGGGGGTACAATGAGCAGTTCTTC.

The chain joins TRBV27 to TRBJ1-1; 7 bases fit TRBD1. This CDR3 region has 14 residues. The trim removed 4 bases at V and 4 bases at J, leaving 6 bases unmatched. From germline, CDR1 is MNHEY and CDR2 SMNVEV (reference sequence). CDR3 coding DNA: TGTGCCAGCAGTTCCCTCAGGGGGAGCACTGAAGCTTTCTTT. This sequence encodes CASSSLRGSTEAFF.

As DNA, the CDR3 is TGTGCCAGCTCACAAGACAGGCAGAATGAAAAACTGTTTTTT. Amino acids: CASSQDRQNEKLFF. V usage is TRBV18 and J usage is TRBJ1-4; TRBD1 might be the D (6 bases). Trimming shortened V by 4 bases and J by 5 bases, and 11 bases separated the two germline ends. Germline CDR1 KGHSH, CDR2 LQKENI. The CDR3 covers 14 residues.

The count of this clone is one. The J gene is TRBJ2-7, the V gene TRBV9, with 8 bases identical to TRBD1. The CDR3 length is 14 residues. V dropped 3 bases and J dropped 1; count of bases not matched to a gene: 3. CDR1 SGDLS and CDR2 YYNGEE come from the germline V gene. The CDR3 protein is CASSGRGLSYEQYF. The CDR3 coding sequence is TGTGCCAGCAGCGGCAGGGGGCTGTCCTACGAGCAGTACTTC. Drawing the rest from reference TRBV9 and TRBJ2-7, the complete variable domain is DSGVTQTPKHLITATGQRVTLRCSPRSGDLSVYWYQQSLDQGLQFLIQYYNGEERAKGNILERFSAQQFPDLHSELNLSSLELGDSALYFCASSGRGLSYEQYFGPGTRLTVT.

The J gene is TRBJ1-2, the V gene TRBV11-3; 7 bases line up with TRBD1. The germline gives CDR1 SGHNT, CDR2 YENEEA. The CDR3 contains 14 residues. The J segment lost 4 bases and the V segment lost 6 bases, leaving 8 bases of the junction unmatched. The CDR3 spells CASSQQGTPYGYTF. The CDR3 bases are TGTGCCAGCAGTCAACAGGGGACTCCCTATGGCTACACCTTC.

J is TRBJ1-4 and V is TRBV5-1; the D gene is possibly TRBD1 (5 bases). The CDR3 has 16 residues. The germline V gene encodes CDR1 SGHRS and CDR2 YFSETQ. With 4 bases removed from V and 5 bases from J, the gap between germline ends came to 18 bases. The CDR3 DNA reads as TGCGCCAGCAGCGTAGACAGAGACAGTCTAAATGAAAAACTGTTTTTT. This sequence encodes CASSVDRDSLNEKLFF.

The V and J genes are TRBV7-2 and TRBJ1-2; D remains unclear. Trimming left V 4 bases short and J 1 base short, with 16 bases between. This CDR3 region has 16 residues. CDR1 SGHTA and CDR2 FQGNSA come from the germline V gene. CDR3 loop: CASSSLRGSHNYGYTF. The CDR3 DNA sequence: TGTGCCAGCAGCTCCCTTCGAGGATCTCATAACTATGGCTACACCTTC.

The chain employs TRBV6-5 and TRBJ1-1; D is unclear. Deletions cut 4 bases from V and 3 bases from J, with 12 bases between. This CDR3 has 14 amino acids. Germline V CDR1 and CDR2: MNHEY, SVGAGI. The CDR3 spells CASSFEREDTEAFF. The CDR3 DNA sequence: TGTGCCAGCAGTTTCGAGAGGGAGGACACTGAAGCTTTCTTT.

The chain is built from TRBV28 and TRBJ1-5; D possibly corresponds to TRBD1 (5 bases). This CDR3 spans 16 amino acids. Germline V lookup: CDR1 MDHEN, CDR2 SYDVKM. V shed 3 bases and J shed 3 bases, with 15 bases lying between them. CDR3 in DNA: TGTGCCAGCAGTTTCCTTGAAGGGGTGCTCAATCAGCCCCAGCATTTT. As protein: CASSFLEGVLNQPQHF. The full variable domain, rest sourced from reference TRBV28 and TRBJ1-5, is DVKVTQSSRYLVKRTGEKVFLECVQDMDHENMFWYRQDPGLGLRLIYFSYDVKMKEKGDIPEGYSVSREKKERFSLILESASTNQTSMYLCASSFLEGVLNQPQHFGDGTRLSIL.

This clone was observed a handful of times. The V gene is TRBV4-2, the J gene TRBJ2-2, with TRBD1 as a possible D gene (6 bases). Germline V gene lookup returns CDR1 LGHNA and CDR2 YNFKEQ. With 7 bases removed from V and 4 bases from J, the gap between germline ends came to 16 bases. The CDR3 extends over 15 amino acids. The CDR3: CASTPRVGATGELFF. DNA for the CDR3: TGTGCCAGCACCCCCCGAGTGGGGGCCACCGGGGAGCTGTTTTTT.

The chain has TRBV28 and TRBJ2-7, with 9 nucleotides matching TRBD2. The V and J ends lost 6 bases and 4 bases, in that order; junction bases with no gene match: 13. This CDR3 is built from 16 residues. CDR1 and CDR2 (germline): MDHEN, SYDVKM. Written as DNA, the CDR3 is TGTGCCAGCAGGCCCGGCTTCCCAAGCGGGGGGTACGAGCAGTACTTC. It specifies CASRPGFPSGGYEQYF. Full variable domain (missing parts from reference TRBV28 and TRBJ2-7): DVKVTQSSRYLVKRTGEKVFLECVQDMDHENMFWYRQDPGLGLRLIYFSYDVKMKEKGDIPEGYSVSREKKERFSLILESASTNQTSMYLCASRPGFPSGGYEQYFGPGTRLTVT.

The chain couples TRBV2 to TRBJ1-6; weak D call: TRBD1 (6 bases). Trimming removed 5 bases from V and 6 bases from J, with 11 bases in between. CDR3 length: 14 amino acids. In germline, CDR1 is SNHLY, CDR2 FYNNEI. The CDR3 coding sequence is TGTGCCAGCAGTCTACAGGGCCCTAATTCACCCCTCCACTTT. It encodes CASSLQGPNSPLHF.

V gene TRBV6-6 combines with J gene TRBJ1-2; possibly TRBD1 for D (6 bases). This CDR3 has 11 amino acids. The V gene lost 8 bases and the J gene lost 10 bases, with 14 bases spanning the gap. Germline CDR1 and CDR2: MNHNY and SVGAGI (reference sequence). CDR3 nucleotides: TGTGCCAGCTCCCGACAGGAGGTCTACACCTTC. It specifies CASSRQEVYTF.

This clone was seen more than once but under ten times. The genes are TRBV18 and TRBJ1-2; D gene uncertain. This CDR3 has 14 amino acids. V was shortened by 6 bases and J by 5 bases, with 16 bases between the two germline ends. Per germline, CDR1 KGHSH and CDR2 LQKENI. The CDR3 protein is CASSDLGEGYGYTF. CDR3 DNA: TGTGCCAGCTCCGACCTCGGGGAAGGGTATGGCTACACCTTC.

J is TRBJ1-5 and V is TRBV28, with D possibly matching TRBD1 (6 bases). The V gene lost 2 bases and the J gene lost 4 bases, with 12 bases spanning the gap. Germline CDR1 and CDR2: MDHEN and SYDVKM. This CDR3 spans 15 amino acids. The CDR3: CASSLTGLGNQPQHF. The CDR3 coding sequence is TGTGCCAGCAGTTTAACAGGGTTAGGGAATCAGCCCCAGCATTTT. Using reference TRBV28 and TRBJ1-5 for the parts outside the CDR3, the full variable domain is DVKVTQSSRYLVKRTGEKVFLECVQDMDHENMFWYRQDPGLGLRLIYFSYDVKMKEKGDIPEGYSVSREKKERFSLILESASTNQTSMYLCASSLTGLGNQPQHFGDGTRLSIL.

Regarding this clone: This CDR3 is also generated by other DNA sequences in the sample. The chain has TRBV7-9 and TRBJ1-1, with a possible D match to TRBD1 (5 bases). Germline-derived CDR1 and CDR2 are SEHNR and FQNEAQ (reference sequence). Deletions cut 2 bases from V and 3 bases from J, with 7 bases between. The CDR3 runs to 13 residues. The CDR3 is CASSLTGDTEAFF. The DNA for the CDR3 is TGTGCCAGCAGCTTAACAGGCGACACTGAAGCTTTCTTT.

The gene calls are TRBV28 and TRBJ2-2, with 9 nucleotides matching TRBD2. The J segment lost 2 bases and the V segment lost 6 bases, leaving 16 bases of the junction unmatched. Germline loops: CDR1 MDHEN, CDR2 SYDVKM. This CDR3 comprises 19 residues. CDR3 protein: CASSPPWGRGGSNTGELFF. In DNA, the CDR3 is TGTGCCAGCAGCCCACCCTGGGGGCGGGGGGGTTCCAACACCGGGGAGCTGTTTTTT.

A note on this clone: The same CDR3 also results from other DNA sequences found in this sample. V is TRBV5-4 and J is TRBJ1-2; 9 nucleotides line up with TRBD1. V shed 0 bases, J shed 11 bases, and the junction held 11 bases outside the gene matches. CDR3 length: 15 residues. Germline V CDR1 and CDR2: SGHNT, YYREEE (reference sequence). CDR3 nucleotide sequence: TGTGCCAGCAGCTTGGCTGGGACAGGGAGAAGGGGGTACACCTTC. This encodes CASSLAGTGRRGYTF.

The chain combines TRBV7-3 with TRBJ2-5; 7 bases are a match to TRBD2. The J segment lost 2 bases and the V segment lost 1 base, leaving 4 bases of the junction unmatched. Per germline, CDR1 SGHTA and CDR2 FQGTGA. The CDR3 is made up of 15 amino acids. CDR3 loop: CASSLMASGQETQYF. The CDR3 nucleotides read TGTGCCAGCAGCTTAATGGCTAGCGGACAAGAGACCCAGTACTTC.

The gene calls are TRBV6-1 and TRBJ2-3, with 9 bases aligning to TRBD1. Germline CDR1 is MNHNS and CDR2 is SASEGT. The CDR3 loop spans 12 amino acids. V shed 6 bases and J 10 bases; nucleotides not matched to a gene: 5. CDR3 nucleotide sequence: TGTGCCAGCAGACTACAGGGGGCTTCGCAGTATTTT. Encoded protein: CASRLQGASQYF.

This chain joins TRBV7-9 and TRBJ2-5; the D gene is possibly TRBD2 (6 bases). The CDR3 is made up of 16 amino acids. From germline, CDR1 is SEHNR and CDR2 FQNEAQ (reference sequence). Between the trimmed V and J ends, which lost 0 bases and 7 bases, there was a span of 18 bases. The CDR3 nucleotides read TGTGCCAGCAGCTTAGCTGGTGGCGGGACCTTAGGGACCCAGTACTTC. This encodes CASSLAGGGTLGTQYF.